This T cell receptor (beta chain) is from a study of shared clonotypes between healthy human individuals. For this clone: Its antigen remains unidentified.

CD45RO-negative CD8 cells positively selected for CCR7 made up the naive population, which excluded terminally differentiated effector memory CD45RA+ cells. CDR3 length: 19 residues. Germline V gene data show CDR1 as SGHNT and CDR2 as YYREEE (reference sequence). The V gene end was trimmed by 2 bases and the J gene end by 5 bases; junction bases not matched to a gene: 18. The authors ran the assay at deep level. The sorted-subset replicate PCRs were given around 200 ng DNA, which is 27,000 or so T cell genomes. Clones were read by immunoSEQ multiplex PCR, and TCRdb kept only the in-frame ones, dropping some. The repertoire has more than 2 million clones, just over 90% of them found once; the top ten carry around 1.7%. Broader study findings: Generation probability values for non-shared clonotypes were lower than those for clonotypes shared by all four donors. A generally larger estimated richness was seen in naive subsets than in memory subsets.

The sequencing input was naive CD8+ T cells from PBMCs. The J gene is TRBJ2-2, the V gene TRBV5-4; 7 bases are shared with TRBD2. The origin of this receptor is a man aged 18 to 30 in good health. Some clones in this sample may be carry-over from other donors' samples. The CDR3 is CASSFPESWASGNTGELFF. The CDR3 bases are TGTGCCAGCAGCTTTCCTGAGTCGTGGGCTAGCGGAAATACCGGGGAGCTGTTTTTT.